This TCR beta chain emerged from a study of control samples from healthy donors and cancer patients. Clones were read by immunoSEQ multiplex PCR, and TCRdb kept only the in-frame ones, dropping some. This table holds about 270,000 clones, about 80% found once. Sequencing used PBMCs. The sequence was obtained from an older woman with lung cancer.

CDR3 in amino acids: CATSDLSYGYTF. In DNA, the CDR3 is TGTGCCACCAGTGATTTAAGCTATGGCTACACCTTC. The J gene is TRBJ1-2, the V gene TRBV24-1; D remains ambiguous. CDR1 and CDR2 from the germline V gene are KGHDR and SFDVKD. This CDR3 has 12 amino acids. The V end lost 1 base, the J end lost 4 bases, and 3 bases lay between the germline ends.